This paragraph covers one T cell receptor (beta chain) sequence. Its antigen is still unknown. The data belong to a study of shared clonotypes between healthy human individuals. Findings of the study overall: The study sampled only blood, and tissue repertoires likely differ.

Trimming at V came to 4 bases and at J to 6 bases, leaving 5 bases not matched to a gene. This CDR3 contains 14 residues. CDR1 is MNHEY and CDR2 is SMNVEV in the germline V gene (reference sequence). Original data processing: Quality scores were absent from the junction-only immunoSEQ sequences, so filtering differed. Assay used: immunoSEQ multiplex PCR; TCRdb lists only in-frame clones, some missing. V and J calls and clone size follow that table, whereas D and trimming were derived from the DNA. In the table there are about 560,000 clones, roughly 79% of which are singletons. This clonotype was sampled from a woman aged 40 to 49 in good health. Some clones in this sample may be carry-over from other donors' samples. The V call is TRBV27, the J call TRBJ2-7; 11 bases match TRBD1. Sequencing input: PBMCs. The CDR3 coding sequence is TGTGCCAGCAGTTACACCGGGACAGGGGGCGAGCAGTACTTC. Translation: CASSYTGTGGEQYF.